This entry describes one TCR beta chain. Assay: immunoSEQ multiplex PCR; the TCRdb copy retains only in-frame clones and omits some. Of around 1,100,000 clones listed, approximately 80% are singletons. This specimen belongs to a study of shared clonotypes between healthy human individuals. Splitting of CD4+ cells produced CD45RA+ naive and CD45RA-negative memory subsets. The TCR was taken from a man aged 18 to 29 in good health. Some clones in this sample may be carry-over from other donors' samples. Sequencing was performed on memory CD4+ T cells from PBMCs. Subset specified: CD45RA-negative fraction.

The CDR3 here is CASSLVGVTGKETQYF. DNA for the CDR3: TGTGCCAGCAGTTTAGTCGGCGTAACCGGAAAAGAGACCCAGTACTTC. The V call is TRBV27, the J call TRBJ2-5; D unclear. Germline-derived CDR1 and CDR2 are MNHEY and SMNVEV (reference sequence). V was clipped by 2 bases and J by 3 bases, with 16 bases between them. The CDR3 covers 16 residues.